This TCR beta chain was sequenced for a study of CD8 T cells in Susac syndrome. Study-level findings and limits: The study found that Susac CD8+ clonal expansion peaked in TEMRA cells and active patients.

Reverse transcription used about 0.45 to 1 ug RNA and random hexamers. TCRdb re-derived calls from the immunoSEQ multiplex PCR reads in MiXCR, one entry per CDR3 protein. Among roughly 76,000 distinct CDR3 sequences listed, 93% were seen once. A remark on this clonotype: Its antigen is as yet unknown.

In Susac syndrome patients, recently defined diagnostic criteria for definite or probable disease were met. The CD8+ and CD4+ T cells were isolated magnetically using a negative isolation approach, whereas the TEMRA cells were enriched by FACS. The trim removed 4 bases at V and 6 bases at J, leaving 4 bases unmatched. The germline V gene has CDR1 SNHLY and CDR2 FYNNEI. The CDR3 covers 14 residues. The gene calls are TRBV2 and TRBJ2-3; TRBD2 aligns across 10 bases. Sequenced material: CD8+ T cells from PBMCs. The clonotype was recovered from a human donor with Susac syndrome. This chain's CDR3 is CASSGGLAIDTQYF. Here the CDR3 DNA reads TGTGCCAGCAGTGGGGGACTAGCGATTGATACGCAGTATTTT.